This T cell receptor beta chain was sequenced in a study of response to subunit inactivated influenza vaccine. Whole-study findings and limits: New T cells are recruited in small numbers by each seasonal influenza vaccination, according to the authors' suggestion.

V lost 1 base, J lost 6 bases, and 22 bases lay in between. CDR3 length equals 17 residues. TCRdb re-derived calls from the RT-PCR reads in MiXCR, one entry per CDR3 protein. The table has some 800,000 distinct CDR3 sequences, around 20% seen once. In this sample, this clonotype turned up a few times. No antigen is known for it. The J gene is TRBJ2-7, the V gene TRBV12-3 or TRBV12-4; possible D gene TRBD2, 7 bases. The material sequenced was PBMCs from blood, taken about 5 days after vaccination. The sequence was collected from a man aged 45-65 years who received an inactivated influenza vaccine. The CDR3 sequence is CASSLVGGGGLSGEQYF. In DNA form, the CDR3 reads TGTGCCAGCAGTTTAGTTGGAGGGGGGGGCCTGTCGGGCGAGCAGTACTTC.